The clone carrying this T cell receptor (beta chain) was found once. Its target is not known. These data originate in a study of T cell repertoires in cytomegalovirus infection. About the study: An indication of both CMV infection and matching HLA type came from public TCR beta signatures. Notes on the study in general: It was HLA-C-restricted CMV-specific TCR beta clonotypes that dominated the response ex vivo.

Trimming shortened V by 0 bases and J by 4 bases, and 13 bases separated the two germline ends. Germline CDR1 reads LGHNA; CDR2 reads YSLEER. CDR3 length equals 16 residues. TCRdb ran MiXCR on the reads and lists one entry per CDR3 protein. The data contain about 570,000 distinct CDR3 sequences, over 35% of them singletons. The rearrangement joins TRBV4-3 to TRBJ1-3, with D maybe TRBD1 (6 bases). This receptor was taken from a human donor in good health (CMV status not recorded). Some clones in this sample may be carry-over from other donors' samples. This specimen was cultured PBMCs, taken from culture after CMV antigen stimulation. The CDR3 nucleotides are TGCGCCAGCAGCCAAGACCCCAGGGGTCGGGGAAACACCATATATTTT. It encodes CASSQDPRGRGNTIYF.